This T cell receptor (beta chain) was captured by sequencing in a study of identical twins. The study's findings and limits: Shared out-of-frame alpha sequences (those common to twins) showed excess low generation probability. Cross-sectional statistics underpinned the conclusions; the same donors were not followed.

TCRdb reprocessed the 5' RACE reads via MiXCR and lists one record per CDR3 protein. Of around 650,000 distinct CDR3 sequences in the sample, about 7.1% were seen once. With 4 bases clipped from V and 5 bases from J, the junction kept 8 bases outside the gene matches. The CDR3 covers 16 residues. With regard to this clonotype: Antigen: not known.

These same records also appear under a second study, on yellow fever vaccine responses in identical twins.

This TCR was recovered from a woman between 18 and 29 years old in good health. The chain carries TRBV12-3 or TRBV12-4 and TRBJ2-2, with 9 bases aligning to TRBD1. Sequenced: PBMCs. CDR3 protein: CASSWGQGGRTGELFF. In nucleotides, the CDR3 is TGTGCCAGCAGTTGGGGACAGGGCGGACGGACCGGGGAGCTGTTTTTT.